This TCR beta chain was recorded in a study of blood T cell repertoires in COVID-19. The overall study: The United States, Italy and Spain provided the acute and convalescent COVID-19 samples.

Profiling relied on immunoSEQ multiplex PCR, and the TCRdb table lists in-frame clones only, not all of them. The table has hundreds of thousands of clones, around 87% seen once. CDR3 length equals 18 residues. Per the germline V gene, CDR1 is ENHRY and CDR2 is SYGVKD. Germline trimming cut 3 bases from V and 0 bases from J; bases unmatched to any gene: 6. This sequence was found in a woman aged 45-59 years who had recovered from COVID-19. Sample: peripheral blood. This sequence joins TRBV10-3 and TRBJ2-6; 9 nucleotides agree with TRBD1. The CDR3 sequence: CAISDPTGGGSGANVLTF. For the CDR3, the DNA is TGTGCCATCAGTGACCCAACAGGGGGCGGCTCTGGGGCCAACGTCCTGACTTTC.